The entry that follows covers one T cell receptor beta chain sequence. Generated by immunoSEQ multiplex PCR, the TCRdb table keeps only in-frame clones and is missing some. The sample shows about 50,000 clones, about 94% of them seen only once. This record comes from a study of T cell changes during pregnancy in multiple sclerosis. Germline V gene data show CDR1 as KGHSH and CDR2 as LQKENI. The V and J ends lost 6 bases and 0 bases respectively, with 11 bases between them. CDR3 length: 14 amino acids. This chain connects TRBV18 to TRBJ1-1; a weak D match, TRBD1 (5 bases). This clonotype was obtained from a female donor with multiple sclerosis, enrolled in a pregnancy study. The sample in question was CD4+ T cells from peripheral blood mononuclear cells, obtained after pregnancy. In nucleotides, the CDR3 is TGTGCCAGCTCGTACGACAGCATGAACACTGAAGCTTTCTTT. Amino acid sequence: CASSYDSMNTEAFF.